This note documents a single TCR beta chain sequence. The germline V gene encodes CDR1 MNHEY and CDR2 SVGEGT. This CDR3 has 14 amino acids. V shed 6 bases, J shed 5 bases, and the junction held 8 bases outside the gene matches. The sample comes from a study of blood T cells in healthy people across ages. Next came a second PCR, run for about 6 to 11 cycles, which used a sample-barcoded 5' primer along with a J-beta primer mix. With 12 random nucleotides, a template-switch adaptor tagged each individual cDNA molecule. TCRdb recomputed calls from the 5' RACE reads with MiXCR, one row per CDR3 protein. The sample yields about 2 million distinct CDR3 sequences, around half seen once.

The chain joins TRBV6-2 or TRBV6-3 to TRBJ1-1; 8 positions agree with TRBD1. The sequencing input was blood. The sequence was obtained from a woman in her thirties or forties in good health. CDR3 DNA: TGTGCCAGCAGATATAGACAGGGGCGGACTGAAGCTTTCTTT. Encoded protein: CASRYRQGRTEAFF.